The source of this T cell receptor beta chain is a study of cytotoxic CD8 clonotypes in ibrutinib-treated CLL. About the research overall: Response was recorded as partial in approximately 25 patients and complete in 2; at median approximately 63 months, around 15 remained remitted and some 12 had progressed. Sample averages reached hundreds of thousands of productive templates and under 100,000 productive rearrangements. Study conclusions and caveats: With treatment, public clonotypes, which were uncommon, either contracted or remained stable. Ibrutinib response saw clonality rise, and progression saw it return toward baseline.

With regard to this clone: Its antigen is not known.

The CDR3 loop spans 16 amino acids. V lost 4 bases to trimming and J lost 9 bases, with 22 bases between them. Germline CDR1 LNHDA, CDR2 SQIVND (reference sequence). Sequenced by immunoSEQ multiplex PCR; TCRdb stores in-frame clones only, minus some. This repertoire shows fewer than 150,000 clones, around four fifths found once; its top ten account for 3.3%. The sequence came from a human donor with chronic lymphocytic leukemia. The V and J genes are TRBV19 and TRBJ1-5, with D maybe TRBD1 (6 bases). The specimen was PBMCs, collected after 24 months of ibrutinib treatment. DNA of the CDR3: TGTGCCAGTAGTAGATACCTGGCAGGGGTGCAGGTGCCCCAGCATTTT. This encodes CASSRYLAGVQVPQHF.